Each of the 22 T cell receptor beta chains below was sequenced from the same sample in a study of CD8 T cells in ankylosing spondylitis. Study results and limitations: Blood of patients with ankylosing spondylitis appeared to be characterized by a TCR beta motif of roughly eight highly homologous variants.

TCRdb reprocessed the 5' RACE reads via MiXCR and lists one record per CDR3 protein. The data hold more than 600,000 distinct CDR3 sequences, with roughly 19% observed a single time. The antigens these receptors bind are not known. Sequenced input: blood, either unsorted or a sorted T cell fraction (not recorded which). Receptor source: a male donor with ankylosing spondylitis.

V gene TRBV25-1 combines with J gene TRBJ1-3, with 7 bases identical to TRBD1. The CDR3 is 12 residues long. Losses at the gene ends were 4 bases for V and 11 bases for J; bases not matched to a gene: 5. Per germline, CDR1 MGHDK and CDR2 SYGVNS. DNA for the CDR3: TGTGCCAGCAGTGGGACAGGCCTACCCATATATTTT. This gives the protein CASSGTGLPIYF. Looking up the rest from reference TRBV25-1 and TRBJ1-3 gives the full variable domain: EADIYQTPRYLVIGTGKKITLECSQTMGHDKMYWYQQDPGMELHLIHYSYGVNSTEKGDLSSESTVSRIRTEHFPLTLESARPSHTSQYLCASSGTGLPIYFGEGSWLTVV.

This chain joins TRBV9 and TRBJ2-3; D assignment may be TRBD1 or TRBD2 (5 bases each). This CDR3 has 16 residues. From germline, CDR1 is SGDLS and CDR2 YYNGEE. Between the trimmed V and J ends, which lost 0 bases and 4 bases, there was a span of 15 bases. CDR3 nucleotide sequence: TGTGCCAGCAGCGTAGATCGGGGATGGGGCGCAGATACGCAGTATTTT. It specifies CASSVDRGWGADTQYF.

This chain connects TRBV7-9 to TRBJ1-5, with D unresolved. Between the trimmed V and J ends, which lost 1 base and 9 bases, there was a span of 10 bases. Germline loops: CDR1 SEHNR, CDR2 FQNEAQ (reference sequence). The length of the CDR3 is 13 residues. CDR3 sequence: CASSLGAERPQHF. In DNA, the CDR3 is TGTGCCAGCAGCTTAGGGGCGGAACGGCCCCAGCATTTT.

This clonotype was counted at least ten times. DNA for the CDR3: TGTGCCAGCACCCTCCTGGGTGGCAATTCACCCCTCCACTTT. This encodes CASTLLGGNSPLHF. This chain uses TRBV12-3 or TRBV12-4 with TRBJ1-6; D unresolved. This CDR3 contains 14 residues. Trimming pared 7 bases from V and 7 bases from J, leaving 14 bases between.

There are a few counts of this clonotype. V gene TRBV6-5 combines with J gene TRBJ2-7; D ambiguous. The V gene's germline CDR1 is MNHEY and CDR2 SVGAGI. Trimming shortened V by 6 bases and J by 2 bases, and 8 bases separated the two germline ends. CDR3 length: 12 residues. This CDR3 reads CASRSTPYEQYF. CDR3 bases: TGTGCCAGCAGATCTACGCCCTACGAGCAGTACTTC.

About this clonotype: At one of its ends the junction is not consistent with the germline gene, which may arise from a read error. The rearrangement joins TRBV20-1 to TRBJ1-5; no reliable D call. Germline CDR1 DFQATT, CDR2 SNEGSKA (reference sequence). This CDR3 contains 15 residues. The CDR3 is CSASSSGVGNHPQHF. In nucleotides, the CDR3 is TGCAGTGCCTCCTCCTCTGGGGTTGGTAATCACCCCCAGCATTTT.

This clonotype was seen more than once but under ten times. The chain couples TRBV20-1 to TRBJ1-6; weak D call: TRBD1 (5 bases). Germline V gene lookup returns CDR1 DFQATT and CDR2 SNEGSKA (reference sequence). The CDR3 consists of 15 residues. Trimming took 6 bases from V and 9 from J, leaving 21 bases between them. DNA of the CDR3: TGCAGTGCCCGAAGGCGTGGGGGGGAGAGTTCACCCCTCCACTTT. It specifies CSARRRGGESSPLHF.

The rearrangement uses TRBV2 and TRBJ1-2; 7 nucleotides line up with TRBD1. The junction had 14 bases not matched to a gene; V was cut back by 6 bases and J by 4 bases. This CDR3 is 16 amino acids long. Germline values: CDR1 SNHLY, CDR2 FYNNEI. The CDR3 loop reads CASSHPRDRKVYGYTF. Here the CDR3 DNA reads TGTGCCAGCAGCCATCCCCGGGACAGAAAGGTCTATGGCTACACCTTC.

V gene TRBV7-9 combines with J gene TRBJ2-2; 7 bases match TRBD1. The germline gives CDR1 SEHNR, CDR2 FQNEAQ (reference sequence). V was pared by 4 bases and J by 7 bases, with 15 bases of the junction left unmatched. The length of the CDR3 is 17 residues. This CDR3 reads CASSSLHDRDGGGELFF. DNA of the CDR3: TGTGCCAGCAGCTCCCTTCACGACAGGGATGGTGGCGGGGAGCTGTTTTTT.

Here the CDR3 reads CASSFTSGGGQSTDTQYF. The DNA of the CDR3 is TGTGCCAGCAGCTTCACTAGCGGGGGCGGTCAGAGCACAGATACGCAGTATTTT. The chain joins TRBV11-2 to TRBJ2-3, with 11 bases lining up with TRBD2. Trimming cost V 3 bases and J 0 bases; bases outside gene matches: 8. Germline-derived CDR1 and CDR2 are SGHAT and FQNNGV. This CDR3 region has 18 residues.

This clonotype has only a few counts. This CDR3 is CASSRLAQGPEGQETQYF. In DNA, the CDR3 is TGCGCCAGCAGCCGGCTAGCCCAGGGGCCAGAAGGCCAAGAGACCCAGTACTTC. The chain carries TRBV4-1 and TRBJ2-5, with a weak D call TRBD1 (6 bases). The CDR3 is 18 residues long. Trimming removed 4 bases from V and 1 base from J, with 22 bases in between. In germline, CDR1 is MGHRA, CDR2 YSYEKL.

This clonotype has only a few counts. This chain links TRBV6-1 with TRBJ1-1; no clear D gene. V was trimmed by 6 bases and J by 4 bases, leaving 12 bases between them. The CDR3 is 13 residues long. Germline values: CDR1 MNHNS, CDR2 SASEGT. CDR3 region: CASRKRVFTEAFF. The CDR3 DNA sequence: TGTGCCAGCAGGAAACGTGTGTTCACTGAAGCTTTCTTT.

There are a few counts of this clonotype. This rearrangement joins TRBV25-1 to TRBJ2-7, with 8 bases aligning to TRBD1. The CDR3 consists of 13 residues. V trimming: 6 bases; J trimming: 7 bases; junction bases outside the gene matches: 8. In germline, CDR1 is MGHDK, CDR2 SYGVNS. The CDR3 protein is CASRGQGGPEQYF. CDR3 DNA sequence: TGTGCCAGCAGAGGACAGGGCGGGCCGGAGCAGTACTTC.

This clonotype was detected a few times. This sequence joins TRBV20-1 and TRBJ1-1; TRBD1 matches 9 bases. Germline CDR1 DFQATT, CDR2 SNEGSKA (reference sequence). The CDR3 consists of 13 residues. V lost 2 bases, J lost 4 bases, and 2 bases stayed unmatched. The CDR3 DNA sequence: TGCAGTGCTAGAAGACAGGGGGGCACTGAAGCTTTCTTT. Amino acid sequence: CSARRQGGTEAFF.

The sample holds many counts of this clonotype. This chain's CDR3 is CASSITGSNQPQHF. CDR3 nucleotide sequence: TGTGCCAGCAGCATAACAGGGAGCAATCAGCCCCAGCATTTT. The chain has TRBV27 and TRBJ1-5; D may be TRBD1 (6 bases). The V and J ends lost 6 bases and 1 base respectively, with 10 bases between them. This CDR3 contains 14 residues. The germline CDR1 and CDR2 sequences are MNHEY and SMNVEV (reference sequence).

The CDR3 coding sequence is TGTGCCACCAGCAGAGATCTTCTACGGCATCTGTTTTTT. Translation: CATSRDLLRHLFF. The chain carries TRBV15 and TRBJ1-4; D remains unclear. The germline V and J ends were trimmed by 0 bases and 14 bases, with 13 bases remaining between them. Germline CDR1 and CDR2: LNHNV and YYDKDF (reference sequence). The CDR3 spans 13 residues.

About this clonotype itself: The conserved final phenylalanine or tryptophan is absent from the CDR3, which likely points to a read error. The genes are TRBV27 and TRBJ2-7; 8 nucleotides align to TRBD2. The CDR3 is 14 residues long. The germline CDR1 and CDR2 sequences are MNHEY and SMNVEV (reference sequence). V was pared by 7 bases and J by 2 bases, with 7 bases of the junction left unmatched. The CDR3, as DNA: TGTGCCAGCACCGCAGCGGGAGCCACCTACGAGCAGTACTAC. This gives the protein CASTAAGATYEQYY.

This clonotype has ten or more counts. The V call is TRBV12-3 or TRBV12-4, the J call TRBJ1-5; maybe TRBD1 (5 bases). This CDR3 has 14 residues. V was shortened by 6 bases and J by 2 bases, with 11 bases between the two germline ends. The CDR3: CASRLRDGNQPQHF. The CDR3 DNA sequence: TGTGCCAGCAGGTTAAGGGACGGCAATCAGCCCCAGCATTTT.

In its sample, this clonotype was seen a few times. This chain uses TRBV28 with TRBJ2-7; D perhaps matches TRBD2 (6 bases). The CDR3 is 13 residues long. The germline V and J ends were trimmed by 6 bases and 2 bases, with 11 bases remaining between them. Per the germline V gene, CDR1 is MDHEN and CDR2 is SYDVKM. In nucleotides, the CDR3 is TGTGCCAGCAGGCCGACTAGAACCTACGAGCAGTACTTC. It specifies CASRPTRTYEQYF.

The chain couples TRBV20-1 to TRBJ2-3, with TRBD2 identical over 7 bases. CDR1 is DFQATT, CDR2 SNEGSKA, per germline (reference sequence). This CDR3 spans 16 amino acids. V lost 0 bases to trimming and J lost 7 bases; unmatched junction nucleotides: 13. CDR3 nucleotides: TGCAGTGCTAGAGATTGGAGCGGGGCAGAGTCATATACGCAGTATTTT. This codes for CSARDWSGAESYTQYF.

This clonotype was seen a few times. This chain uses TRBV28 with TRBJ2-1, with a tentative D call TRBD2 (6 bases). The CDR3 runs 14 residues. The germline V gene has CDR1 MDHEN and CDR2 SYDVKM. The germline V and J ends were trimmed by 5 bases and 11 bases, with 19 bases remaining between them. CDR3: CASSPTRDSQKQFF. CDR3 in DNA: TGTGCCAGCAGTCCGACCCGGGACTCTCAAAAGCAGTTCTTC.

This rearrangement joins TRBV6-2 or TRBV6-3 to TRBJ2-7; tentatively, D is TRBD2 (5 bases). Germline V CDR1 and CDR2: MNHEY, SVGEGT. This CDR3 has 12 residues. V dropped 5 bases and J dropped 5 bases, with 10 bases sitting between them. Written as DNA, the CDR3 is TGTGCCAGCAGTGCGTTCGGGGACGAGCAGTACTTC. It specifies CASSAFGDEQYF.